These 25 T cell receptor beta chains were all obtained from the same sample, sequenced in a study of shared clonotypes between healthy human individuals. CD8 cells classed as naive were CD45RO-negative and positively selected for CCR7, excluding terminally differentiated effector memory CD45RA+ cells. Using immunoSEQ multiplex PCR, the repertoire was profiled, and TCRdb retains in-frame clones only, with some absent. The repertoire holds about 800,000 clones, with 96% as singletons. The specimen was naive CD8+ T cells sorted from blood. The receptors come from a man under 40 in good health.

Note on this clone: Different DNA sequences within this sample yield the same CDR3. The chain has TRBV9 and TRBJ2-2, with D unclear. The V gene lost 4 bases and the J gene lost 4 bases, with 2 bases spanning the gap. There are 11 residues in the CDR3. The V gene's germline CDR1 is SGDLS and CDR2 YYNGEE. CDR3: CASSSTGELFF. The CDR3, as DNA: TGTGCCAGCAGCAGCACCGGGGAGCTGTTTTTT.

V and J are TRBV5-4 and TRBJ2-5, with D unclear. Germline CDR1 reads SGHNT; CDR2 reads YYREEE (reference sequence). V was clipped by 4 bases and J by 3 bases, with 16 bases between them. The CDR3 spans 15 residues. The CDR3 bases are TGTGCCAGCAGCCTGGGGTGGGGATTTGAAGAGACCCAGTACTTC. This codes for CASSLGWGFEETQYF.

With regard to this clone: Distinct nucleotide sequences in the sample also encode this CDR3. This chain uses TRBV27 with TRBJ2-1; the match to TRBD2 covers 10 bases. CDR1 and CDR2 (germline): MNHEY, SMNVEV (reference sequence). V lost 3 bases and J lost 7; bases outside the gene matches: 3. The CDR3 runs 14 residues. The CDR3 is CASSLRTSGNEQFF. In DNA form, the CDR3 reads TGTGCCAGCAGTTTGAGGACTAGCGGAAATGAGCAGTTCTTC.

CDR3 coding DNA: TGCAGCGTAGTCGACAGGAACACCGGGGAGCTGTTTTTT. It specifies CSVVDRNTGELFF. The chain combines TRBV29-1 with TRBJ2-2; tentative D call: TRBD1 (5 bases). V was shortened by 6 bases and J by 1 base, with 9 bases between the two germline ends. Germline V lookup: CDR1 SQVTM, CDR2 ANQGSEA. This CDR3 has 13 residues.

This chain connects TRBV6-1 to TRBJ2-1, with D possibly being TRBD1 (6 bases). The CDR3 runs to 15 residues. V was cut by 2 bases and J by 4 bases, with 12 bases left in between. Germline lookup yields CDR1 MNHNS and CDR2 SASEGT. The CDR3: CASSELQGGYNEQFF. DNA of the CDR3: TGTGCCAGCAGTGAATTACAGGGCGGGTACAATGAGCAGTTCTTC.

The chain joins TRBV28 to TRBJ2-7; either TRBD1 or TRBD2 may supply D (5 bases each). Looked up from germline, CDR1 is MDHEN and CDR2 is SYDVKM. Trimming removed 8 bases at V and 1 base at J, with 18 bases between. The CDR3 loop spans 15 amino acids. This chain's CDR3 is CASAAQGGHSYEQYF. The CDR3 DNA sequence: TGTGCCAGCGCAGCCCAGGGCGGGCATTCCTACGAGCAGTACTTC.

The chain is built from TRBV13 and TRBJ2-7; 9 nucleotides line up with TRBD2. Trimming took 3 bases from V and 3 from J; bases not matched to a gene: 12. Germline-derived CDR1 and CDR2 are PRHDT and FYEKMQ (reference sequence). The CDR3 length is 17 residues. This CDR3 is CASSFGGALAGNYEQYF. In DNA, the CDR3 is TGTGCCAGCAGCTTCGGTGGGGCGCTAGCGGGGAACTACGAGCAGTACTTC. The full variable domain, its missing parts supplied by reference TRBV13 and TRBJ2-7, is AAGVIQSPRHLIKEKRETATLKCYPIPRHDTVYWYQQGPGQDPQFLISFYEKMQSDKGSIPDRFSAQQFSDYHSELNMSSLELGDSALYFCASSFGGALAGNYEQYFGPGTRLTVT.

The chain is built from TRBV19 and TRBJ2-7; a weak D match, TRBD1 (5 bases). The ends were cut back, 3 bases at V and 2 bases at J, with 8 bases in the middle. The CDR3 consists of 13 residues. Germline CDR1 reads LNHDA; CDR2 reads SQIVND (reference sequence). The chain's CDR3 is CASSIYRTYEQYF. CDR3 in DNA: TGTGCCAGTAGTATCTACAGGACCTACGAGCAGTACTTC.

In DNA form, the CDR3 reads TGTGCCAGCAGAAACAGGTACGAGCAGTACTTC. Protein sequence: CASRNRYEQYF. The chain recombines TRBV2 with TRBJ2-7; the D gene is possibly TRBD1 (5 bases). CDR3 length: 11 amino acids. Germline V gene data show CDR1 as SNHLY and CDR2 as FYNNEI. V dropped 6 bases and J dropped 4 bases, with 7 bases sitting between them.

With regard to this clone: Other DNA sequences in this specimen translate into the identical CDR3. V gene TRBV7-9 combines with J gene TRBJ2-7; no definite D call. V lost 5 bases, J lost 2 bases, and 10 bases lay in between. From germline, CDR1 is SEHNR and CDR2 FQNEAQ (reference sequence). The CDR3 runs 13 residues. In DNA form, the CDR3 reads TGTGCCAGCAGCCCGCGGTCTGCCTACGAGCAGTACTTC. Translating gives CASSPRSAYEQYF.

The chain employs TRBV4-1 and TRBJ2-3, with TRBD2 identical over 11 bases. The CDR3 consists of 18 residues. J was trimmed by 6 bases and V by 3 bases; bases with no gene match: 14. CDR1 and CDR2 from the germline V gene are MGHRA and YSYEKL. The CDR3 DNA sequence: TGCGCCAGCAGCCACCCAGGGGGCACTAGCGGGAGTCCCGATACGCAGTATTTT. It is translated as CASSHPGGTSGSPDTQYF.

This chain joins TRBV4-3 and TRBJ2-7; unclear D gene. CDR1 LGHNA and CDR2 YSLEER come from the germline V gene. This CDR3 contains 15 residues. Trimming left V 3 bases short and J 2 bases short, with 14 bases between. The DNA for the CDR3 is TGCGCCAGCAGCCAGGGTAGGGTTGGAGCCTACGAGCAGTACTTC. Amino acid sequence: CASSQGRVGAYEQYF.

This rearrangement joins TRBV28 to TRBJ2-3; 9 bases map to TRBD1. From germline, CDR1 is MDHEN and CDR2 SYDVKM. The J segment lost 1 base and the V segment lost 3 bases, leaving 2 bases of the junction unmatched. CDR3 size: 15 residues. The CDR3 reads CASSLWDRGTDTQYF. CDR3 sequence (DNA): TGTGCCAGCAGTTTGTGGGACAGGGGCACAGATACGCAGTATTTT.

The genes are TRBV29-1 and TRBJ2-7; D is unclear. Germline V gives CDR1 SQVTM, CDR2 ANQGSEA. V was clipped by 4 bases and J by 3 bases, with 16 bases between them. This CDR3 has 14 residues. The CDR3 DNA sequence: TGCAGCGTTGGCCATAAGGGTATAAACTACGAGCAGTACTTC. Encoded protein: CSVGHKGINYEQYF.

The chain combines TRBV7-9 with TRBJ1-2, with a weak D call TRBD1 (6 bases). This CDR3 spans 13 amino acids. CDR1 is SEHNR, CDR2 FQNEAQ, per germline (reference sequence). V lost 5 bases and J 6 bases, leaving 13 bases between the germline ends. Here the CDR3 DNA reads TGTGCCAGCAGCCACGGGACAATCGATGGCTACACCTTC. Its translation is CASSHGTIDGYTF.

This chain connects TRBV7-9 to TRBJ1-3, with D possibly TRBD1 on 5 matching bases. With 5 bases removed from V and 4 bases from J, the gap between germline ends came to 15 bases. Germline values: CDR1 SEHNR, CDR2 FQNEAQ (reference sequence). The CDR3 runs to 15 residues. CDR3 loop: CASSRGTSLGNTIYF. The CDR3 coding sequence is TGTGCCAGCAGCCGCGGGACCTCTTTAGGAAACACCATATATTTT.

The rearrangement links TRBV29-1 to TRBJ2-7; 9 bases fit TRBD1. CDR1 is SQVTM and CDR2 is ANQGSEA in the germline V gene. V lost 4 bases, J lost 2 bases, and 12 bases stayed unmatched. The CDR3 loop spans 16 amino acids. CDR3 residues: CSVVLPLQGAAYEQYF. For the CDR3, the DNA is TGCAGCGTTGTCCTACCCCTACAGGGGGCGGCCTACGAGCAGTACTTC.

The chain is built from TRBV9 and TRBJ2-1; D possibly corresponds to TRBD2 (8 bases). Trimming removed 0 bases at V and 6 bases at J, with 16 bases between. The V gene's germline CDR1 is SGDLS and CDR2 YYNGEE. This CDR3 spans 16 amino acids. CDR3 DNA: TGTGCCAGCAGCGTAGAGGGGGCGCTAGCGGGCAATGAGCAGTTCTTC. Translation: CASSVEGALAGNEQFF. The variable domain in full, completed from reference TRBV9 and TRBJ2-1, reads DSGVTQTPKHLITATGQRVTLRCSPRSGDLSVYWYQQSLDQGLQFLIQYYNGEERAKGNILERFSAQQFPDLHSELNLSSLELGDSALYFCASSVEGALAGNEQFFGPGTRLTVL.

The gene calls are TRBV5-6 and TRBJ2-7; D is undetermined. Germline lookup yields CDR1 SGHDT and CDR2 YYEEEE. This CDR3 contains 16 residues. Trimming shortened V by 0 bases and J by 0 bases, and 13 bases separated the two germline ends. CDR3 region: CASSLGLGESSYEQYF. In DNA, the CDR3 is TGTGCCAGCAGCTTGGGTTTGGGTGAAAGCTCCTACGAGCAGTACTTC. The full variable domain, its missing parts supplied by reference TRBV5-6 and TRBJ2-7, is DAGVTQSPTHLIKTRGQQVTLRCSPKSGHDTVSWYQQALGQGPQFIFQYYEEEERQRGNFPDRFSGHQFPNYSSELNVNALLLGDSALYLCASSLGLGESSYEQYFGPGTRLTVT.

The V call is TRBV10-3, the J call TRBJ1-1; 8 bases map to TRBD1. This CDR3 comprises 14 residues. Germline CDR1 ENHRY, CDR2 SYGVKD. The junction had 8 bases not matched to a gene; V was cut back by 10 bases and J by 1 base. The CDR3 nucleotides read TGTGCCAGTTCCGGGACAGGTCCGAACACTGAAGCTTTCTTT. Translating it yields CASSGTGPNTEAFF.

The rearrangement links TRBV6-6 to TRBJ1-5, with D unclear. The CDR3 has 15 residues. Per the germline V gene, CDR1 is MNHNY and CDR2 is SVGAGI (reference sequence). V lost 6 bases and J lost 2, with 14 bases in between. CDR3 sequence (DNA): TGTGCCAGCAGCCCCCGGCCCGTCGGCAATCAGCCCCAGCATTTT. Translating gives CASSPRPVGNQPQHF.

The chain carries TRBV9 and TRBJ2-2; D not resolved. The length of the CDR3 is 13 residues. CDR1 is SGDLS, CDR2 YYNGEE, per germline. Trimming removed 6 bases from V and 5 bases from J, with 11 bases in between. CDR3 sequence reads: CASTPGETGELFF. DNA for the CDR3: TGTGCCAGCACGCCTGGGGAAACCGGGGAGCTGTTTTTT.

The chain uses TRBV10-3 and TRBJ1-1; 7 bases line up with TRBD1. Germline CDR1 reads ENHRY; CDR2 reads SYGVKD. Losses at the gene ends were 4 bases for V and 1 base for J; bases not matched to a gene: 12. The CDR3 is made up of 17 amino acids. The CDR3 nucleotides are TGTGCCATCAGTGTTTCATTGCAGGGACAGCCGAACACTGAAGCTTTCTTT. Its protein product is CAISVSLQGQPNTEAFF.

This chain joins TRBV7-8 and TRBJ2-2; D is possibly TRBD1 (5 bases). The germline V gene encodes CDR1 SGHVS and CDR2 FQNEAQ. The CDR3 spans 15 residues. Trimming took 3 bases from V and 7 from J, leaving 15 bases between them. As DNA, the CDR3 is TGTGCCAGCAGCTTGGGCCAGGGCCTTGTCGGGGAGCTGTTTTTT. Translation gives CASSLGQGLVGELFF.

The rearrangement uses TRBV30 and TRBJ2-7, with a possible D match to TRBD2 (5 bases). Germline V gene lookup returns CDR1 GTSNPN and CDR2 SVGIG (reference sequence). V was clipped by 5 bases and J by 6 bases, with 14 bases between them. CDR3 length: 12 amino acids. The CDR3 is CAWAPGVREQYF. CDR3 bases: TGTGCCTGGGCCCCCGGGGTACGCGAGCAGTACTTC.